Listed below are T cell receptor beta chains from one sample, sequenced in a study of cytomegalovirus exposure and HLA in healthy donors. Sequencing was performed with immunoSEQ multiplex PCR; in TCRdb, only in-frame clones are kept and a portion is missing. This sample has around 130,000 clones, with roughly 88% found just once. The specimen was PBMCs. These receptors originate from a woman aged 18 to 35 in good health and CMV-seropositive. Each CDR3 is given with its conserved first and last residue. The D gene is left open where the match is weak. Rows give clone size only sometimes, using once, few, many, or a class for an expanded clone.

clone size,V gene,CDR3 length,D gene,J gene,CDR3 protein,CDR3 DNA
NA,TRBV2,12,NA,TRBJ2-5,CASHRDQETQYF,TGTGCCAGCCACAGGGACCAAGAGACCCAGTACTTC
NA,TRBV9,14,NA,TRBJ2-1,CASSDREINNEQFF,TGTGCCAGCAGCGACAGGGAAATTAACAATGAGCAGTTCTTC
NA,TRBV4-1,14,TRBD1,TRBJ2-5,CASSPQGQQETQYF,TGCGCCAGCAGCCCCCAGGGACAGCAAGAGACCCAGTACTTC
NA,TRBV5-6,15,NA,TRBJ2-6,CASSGRLRGANVLTF,TGTGCCAGCAGCGGCCGGCTGCGGGGGGCCAACGTCCTGACTTTC
once,TRBV7-2,12,NA,TRBJ1-5,CASSYYTQPQHF,TGTGCCAGCAGCTACTACACGCAGCCCCAGCATTTT
NA,TRBV5-1,17,NA,TRBJ2-1,CASSRRDSPNLYNEQFF,TGCGCCAGCAGCAGAAGGGACTCACCCAACTTATACAATGAGCAGTTCTTC
NA,TRBV14,16,TRBD1,TRBJ2-6,CASGGTGAPGANVLTF,TGTGCCAGCGGAGGGACAGGCGCCCCCGGGGCCAACGTCCTGACTTTC
NA,TRBV20-1,11,TRBD2,TRBJ2-1,CSAVSGNEQFF,TGCAGTGCCGTTAGCGGGAATGAGCAGTTCTTC
NA,TRBV6-5,13,NA,TRBJ1-1,CASSLQGWTEAFF,TGTGCCAGCAGTCTACAGGGTTGGACTGAAGCTTTCTTT
NA,TRBV4-1,14,TRBD2,TRBJ2-7,CASSQLPSGDEQYF,TGCGCCAGCAGCCAATTGCCTAGCGGGGACGAGCAGTACTTC
NA,TRBV20-1,11,NA,TRBJ2-5,CSARGSGTQYF,TGCAGTGCAAGGGGTTCCGGGACCCAGTACTTC
NA,TRBV11-2,15,TRBD2,TRBJ2-7,CASSLLGSGGHEQYF,TGTGCCAGCAGCTTATTGGGTAGCGGGGGACACGAGCAGTACTTC
NA,TRBV5-1,15,NA,TRBJ2-5,CASSLDSSGSETQYF,TGCGCCAGCAGCTTGGATAGTTCAGGTTCTGAGACCCAGTACTTC
NA,TRBV10-3,13,NA,TRBJ1-2,CAITPTPNYGYTF,TGTGCCATCACCCCGACACCTAACTATGGCTACACCTTC
NA,TRBV29-1,15,TRBD1,TRBJ2-5,CSVQGSPRGVETQYF,TGCAGCGTACAGGGGTCCCCTCGTGGTGTAGAGACCCAGTACTTC
NA,TRBV6-5,13,NA,TRBJ2-2,CASSPTGPGELFF,TGTGCCAGCAGCCCAACAGGGCCCGGGGAGCTGTTTTTT
once,TRBV4-1,16,TRBD2,TRBJ2-1,CASSHQSGGAYNEQFF,TGCGCCAGCAGCCACCAAAGCGGGGGGGCCTACAATGAGCAGTTCTTC
NA,TRBV6-4,15,NA,TRBJ2-3,CASSDLGGGQDTQYF,TGTGCCAGCAGTGACTTGGGGGGGGGCCAAGATACGCAGTATTTT
NA,TRBV5-1,15,TRBD1,TRBJ1-2,CASSLGDRGVDGYTF,TGCGCCAGCAGCTTGGGGGACAGGGGGGTGGACGGCTACACCTTC
NA,TRBV7-2,15,NA,TRBJ1-1,CASSFKQGLNTEAFF,TGTGCCAGCAGCTTTAAGCAGGGGCTGAACACTGAAGCTTTCTTT
NA,TRBV27,13,TRBD1,TRBJ1-2,CASKLGTGYGYTF,TGTGCCAGCAAATTAGGGACAGGCTATGGCTACACCTTC
NA,TRBV4-2,18,TRBD2,TRBJ2-3,CASSRNPSGGEYADTQYF,TGTGCCAGCAGCCGCAACCCTAGCGGGGGCGAATACGCAGATACGCAGTATTTT
NA,TRBV28,14,TRBD1,TRBJ2-5,CASSYGTVQETQYF,TGTGCCAGCAGCTACGGGACAGTCCAAGAGACCCAGTACTTC
few,TRBV5-1,14,NA,TRBJ2-3,CASSLEGAADTQYF,TGCGCCAGCAGCTTGGAAGGGGCCGCAGATACGCAGTATTTT
NA,TRBV6-1,14,NA,TRBJ2-3,CASSRAVRADTQYF,TGTGCCAGCAGTAGAGCGGTTAGGGCAGATACGCAGTATTTT
few,TRBV6-4,16,TRBD1,TRBJ1-1,CASSAGTGGLGTEAFF,TGTGCCAGCAGCGCCGGGACAGGGGGACTCGGCACTGAAGCTTTCTTT
NA,TRBV25-1,12,NA,TRBJ2-7,CASSEILSEQYF,TGTGCCAGCAGTGAGATACTTTCCGAGCAGTACTTC
NA,TRBV6-4,16,TRBD2,TRBJ2-1,CASSDGVAGSPNEQFF,TGTGCCAGCAGTGACGGCGTAGCGGGCTCTCCAAATGAGCAGTTCTTC
NA,TRBV4-1,17,NA,TRBJ2-7,CASSARSPGLSPYEQYF,TGCGCCAGCAGCGCAAGATCGCCGGGACTGAGTCCCTACGAGCAGTACTTC
few,TRBV27,13,NA,TRBJ2-2,CASSLGRTGELFF,TGTGCCAGCAGTTTGGGGAGAACCGGGGAGCTGTTTTTT
NA,TRBV5-4,15,TRBD2,TRBJ2-7,CASSLVAGNSYEQYF,TGTGCCAGCAGCTTGGTAGCGGGGAACTCCTACGAGCAGTACTTC
NA,TRBV5-1,13,NA,TRBJ2-3,CASSLLGGNTQYF,TGCGCCAGCAGCTTATTAGGGGGAAATACGCAGTATTTT
NA,TRBV6-1,17,TRBD2,TRBJ2-3,CASSEGLAGGSTDTQYF,TGTGCCAGCAGTGAGGGACTAGCGGGGGGTAGCACAGATACGCAGTATTTT
NA,TRBV25-1,17,TRBD1,TRBJ2-1,CASSHTSGQGYDNEQFF,TGTGCCAGCAGTCACACCTCCGGACAGGGATACGACAATGAGCAGTTCTTC
NA,TRBV7-3,16,TRBD2,TRBJ2-1,CASSPNSGGAGDEQFF,TGTGCCAGCAGCCCGAATAGCGGGGGGGCCGGGGATGAGCAGTTCTTC
once,TRBV7-8,15,TRBD1,TRBJ1-1,CASSLGQQGAAEAFF,TGTGCCAGCAGCTTAGGTCAACAGGGGGCGGCTGAAGCTTTCTTT
NA,TRBV5-1,16,NA,TRBJ2-5,CASSHGTGGAQETQYF,TGCGCCAGCAGCCATGGAACTGGGGGGGCCCAAGAGACCCAGTACTTC
NA,TRBV29-1,11,TRBD1,TRBJ1-2,CSVTGTGGFYF,TGCAGCGTGACCGGGACAGGGGGCTTTTACTTC
once,TRBV6-1,14,TRBD2,TRBJ2-5,CASSARGVPETQYF,TGTGCCAGCAGTGCGCGGGGGGTCCCAGAGACCCAGTACTTC
NA,TRBV10-1,14,NA,TRBJ1-2,CARCAQGPNYGYIF,TGCGCCAGATGTGCGCAGGGTCCTAACTATGGCTACATCTTC
few,TRBV7-9,13,TRBD1,TRBJ1-1,CASSFRQGTEAFF,TGTGCCAGCAGCTTTAGACAGGGCACTGAAGCTTTCTTT